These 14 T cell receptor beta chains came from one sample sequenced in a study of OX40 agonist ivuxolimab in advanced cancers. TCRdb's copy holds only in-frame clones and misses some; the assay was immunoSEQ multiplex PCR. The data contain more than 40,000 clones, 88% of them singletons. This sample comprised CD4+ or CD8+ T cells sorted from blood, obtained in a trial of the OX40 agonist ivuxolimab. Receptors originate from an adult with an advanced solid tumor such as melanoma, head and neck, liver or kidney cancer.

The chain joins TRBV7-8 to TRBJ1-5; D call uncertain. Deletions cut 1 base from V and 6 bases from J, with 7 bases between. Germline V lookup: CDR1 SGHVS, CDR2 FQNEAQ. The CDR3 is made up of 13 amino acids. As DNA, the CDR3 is TGTGCCAGCAGCTTAGACCTTGGTCAGCCCCAGCATTTT. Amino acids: CASSLDLGQPQHF.

DNA of the CDR3: TGTGCCAGCAGTCTCCTCGGACTGGCGGGAAGCTCTGGGGCCAACGTCCTGACTTTC. Protein product: CASSLLGLAGSSGANVLTF. This chain joins TRBV28 and TRBJ2-6; the D gene is possibly TRBD2 (6 bases). The CDR3 covers 19 residues. Germline V gene lookup returns CDR1 MDHEN and CDR2 SYDVKM. Trimming removed 5 bases at V and 0 bases at J, with 20 bases between.

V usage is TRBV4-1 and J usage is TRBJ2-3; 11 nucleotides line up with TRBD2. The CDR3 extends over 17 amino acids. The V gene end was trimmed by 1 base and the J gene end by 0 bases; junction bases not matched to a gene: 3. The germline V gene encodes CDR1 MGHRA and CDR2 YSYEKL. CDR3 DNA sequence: TGCGCCAGCAGCCAAGGTGGGACTAGCGGAAGCACAGATACGCAGTATTTT. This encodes CASSQGGTSGSTDTQYF.

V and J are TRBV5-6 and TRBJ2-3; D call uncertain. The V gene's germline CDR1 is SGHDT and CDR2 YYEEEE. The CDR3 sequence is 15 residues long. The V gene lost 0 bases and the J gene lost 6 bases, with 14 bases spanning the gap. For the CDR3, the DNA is TGTGCCAGCAGCTTGGGTCAGCCTCTGCAGGATACGCAGTATTTT. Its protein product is CASSLGQPLQDTQYF. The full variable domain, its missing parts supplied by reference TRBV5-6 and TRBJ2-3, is DAGVTQSPTHLIKTRGQQVTLRCSPKSGHDTVSWYQQALGQGPQFIFQYYEEEERQRGNFPDRFSGHQFPNYSSELNVNALLLGDSALYLCASSLGQPLQDTQYFGPGTRLTVL.

The CDR3 sequence: CASSFTGGPYNEQFF. The CDR3 bases are TGTGCCAGCAGTTTCACGGGAGGTCCCTACAATGAGCAGTTCTTC. The chain uses TRBV28 and TRBJ2-1, with 7 nucleotides matching TRBD2. The CDR3 loop spans 15 amino acids. With 3 bases clipped from V and 2 bases from J, the junction kept 4 bases outside the gene matches. CDR1 is MDHEN and CDR2 is SYDVKM in the germline V gene.

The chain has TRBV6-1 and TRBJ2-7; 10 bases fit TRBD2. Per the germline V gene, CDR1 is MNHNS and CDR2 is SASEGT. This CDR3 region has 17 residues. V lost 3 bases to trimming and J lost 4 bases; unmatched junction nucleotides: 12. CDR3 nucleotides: TGTGCCAGCAGTGAGCCTAAAGCGGGAGGGCCTCTATACGAGCAGTACTTC. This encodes CASSEPKAGGPLYEQYF.

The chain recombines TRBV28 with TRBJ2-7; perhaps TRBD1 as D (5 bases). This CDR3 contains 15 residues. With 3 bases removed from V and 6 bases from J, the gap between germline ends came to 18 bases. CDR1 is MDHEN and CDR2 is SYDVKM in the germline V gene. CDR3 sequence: CASSFDSPTVREQYF. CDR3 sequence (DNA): TGTGCCAGCAGTTTCGACAGCCCAACCGTGCGCGAGCAGTACTTC.

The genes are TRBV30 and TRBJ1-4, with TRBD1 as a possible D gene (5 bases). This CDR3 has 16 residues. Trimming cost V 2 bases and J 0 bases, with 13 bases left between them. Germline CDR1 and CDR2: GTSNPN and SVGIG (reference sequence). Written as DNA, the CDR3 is TGTGCCTGGAGTCAAGGCCTGGGGGCAACTAATGAAAAACTGTTTTTT. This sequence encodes CAWSQGLGATNEKLFF. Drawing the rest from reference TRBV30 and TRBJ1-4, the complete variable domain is SQTIHQWPATLVQPVGSPLSLECTVEGTSNPNLYWYRQAAGRGLQLLFYSVGIGQISSEVPQNLSASRPQDRQFILSSKKLLLSDSGFYLCAWSQGLGATNEKLFFGSGTQLSVL.

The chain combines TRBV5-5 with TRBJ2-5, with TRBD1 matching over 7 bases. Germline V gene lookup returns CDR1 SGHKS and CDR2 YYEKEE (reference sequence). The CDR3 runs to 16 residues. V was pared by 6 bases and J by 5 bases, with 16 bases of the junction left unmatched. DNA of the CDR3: TGTGCCAGCACCATTTTGGGGGAAGGGGGCAGGGAGACCCAGTACTTC. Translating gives CASTILGEGGRETQYF.

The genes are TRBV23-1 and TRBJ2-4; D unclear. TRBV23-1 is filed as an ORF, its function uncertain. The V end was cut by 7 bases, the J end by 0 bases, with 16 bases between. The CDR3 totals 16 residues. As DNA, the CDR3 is TGCGCCAGCACCCAGTACCCGTTACTAGCCAAAAACATTCAGTACTTC. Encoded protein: CASTQYPLLAKNIQYF.

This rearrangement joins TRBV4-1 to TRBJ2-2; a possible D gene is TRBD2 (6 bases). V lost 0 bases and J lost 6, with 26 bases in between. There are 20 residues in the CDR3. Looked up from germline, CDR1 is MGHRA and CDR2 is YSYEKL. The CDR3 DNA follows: TGCGCCAGCAGCCAAGATCCCCCTAACGGGAGTAGTGGGTTTGCCGGGGAGCTGTTTTTT. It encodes CASSQDPPNGSSGFAGELFF.

The CDR3 nucleotides read TGTGCCAGCAGGACCTCTGGACTAGCGGGAGGTGAGCAGTTCTTC. Translated, it gives CASRTSGLAGGEQFF. The V and J genes are TRBV28 and TRBJ2-1, with 14 bases lining up with TRBD2. J was trimmed by 9 bases and V by 6 bases; bases with no gene match: 7. Germline-derived CDR1 and CDR2 are MDHEN and SYDVKM. This CDR3 has 15 residues.

Written as DNA, the CDR3 is TGCGCCAGCAGCTTCGGGAGCAATCAGCCCCAGCATTTT. This encodes CASSFGSNQPQHF. The chain combines TRBV4-3 with TRBJ1-5, with D unclear. CDR3 size: 13 residues. Germline CDR1 reads LGHNA; CDR2 reads YSLEER. V dropped 5 bases and J dropped 1 base, with 6 bases sitting between them.

CDR3 in amino acids: CASSEAGQSNTEAFF. The DNA of the CDR3 is TGTGCCAGCAGTGAAGCAGGGCAGTCGAACACTGAAGCTTTCTTT. The chain couples TRBV6-1 to TRBJ1-1; D is uncertain. CDR3 size: 15 residues. CDR1 and CDR2 from the germline V gene are MNHNS and SASEGT. Trimming took off 0 bases at V and 1 base at J, with 9 bases between the two ends.